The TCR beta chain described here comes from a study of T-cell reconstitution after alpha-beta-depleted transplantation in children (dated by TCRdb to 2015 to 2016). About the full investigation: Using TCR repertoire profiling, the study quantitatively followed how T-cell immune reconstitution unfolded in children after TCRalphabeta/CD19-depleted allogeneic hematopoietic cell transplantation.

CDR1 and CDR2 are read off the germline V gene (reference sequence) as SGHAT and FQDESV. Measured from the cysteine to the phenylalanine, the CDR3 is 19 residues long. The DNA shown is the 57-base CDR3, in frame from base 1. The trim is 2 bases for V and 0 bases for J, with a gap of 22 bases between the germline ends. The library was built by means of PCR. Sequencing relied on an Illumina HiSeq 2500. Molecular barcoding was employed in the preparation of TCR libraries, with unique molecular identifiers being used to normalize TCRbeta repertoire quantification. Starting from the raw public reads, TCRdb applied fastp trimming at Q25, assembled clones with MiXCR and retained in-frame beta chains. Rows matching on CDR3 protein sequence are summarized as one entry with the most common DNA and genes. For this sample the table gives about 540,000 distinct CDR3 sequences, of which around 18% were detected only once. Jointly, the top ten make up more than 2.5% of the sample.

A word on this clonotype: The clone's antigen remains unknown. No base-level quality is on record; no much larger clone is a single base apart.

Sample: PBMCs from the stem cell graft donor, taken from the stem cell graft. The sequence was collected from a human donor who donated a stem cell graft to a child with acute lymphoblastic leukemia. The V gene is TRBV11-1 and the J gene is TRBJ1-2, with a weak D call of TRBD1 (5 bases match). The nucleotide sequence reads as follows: TGTGCCAGCAGCTTATCGGGGCAGGTCGGGTTTCGAACTAACTATGGCTACACCTTC. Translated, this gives CASSLSGQVGFRTNYGYTF.